Listed here is a single TCR beta chain. Its target is not known. The data belong to a study of beta chain features in type 1 diabetes. In the study overall: Healthy donors, compared against patients, showed similar age, gender and cell yields. The study, taken as a whole, reports: Over-representation of high TCR-expressing cells was a possible consequence of cDNA sequencing.

Germline values: CDR1 MGHDK, CDR2 SYGVNS. This CDR3 has 16 amino acids. V lost 2 bases, J lost 3 bases, and 16 bases lay in between. Every bit of the isolated RNA underwent reverse transcription, so sequencing read expressed TCRB transcripts. An average of about 3.4 million reads was obtained for naive, central memory and regulatory T cell samples. The table came from immunoSEQ multiplex PCR; TCRdb's copy has only in-frame clones and leaves some out. The table records about 930,000 clones, roughly 17% of them present only once. This sequence was found in a woman between 18 and 30 years old in good health. Input material: naive CD4+ T cells from blood. The rearrangement uses TRBV25-1 and TRBJ1-2, with a possible D match to TRBD1 (5 bases). CDR3 sequence: CASSELWAEGDYGYTF. As DNA, the CDR3 is TGTGCCAGCAGTGAACTATGGGCAGAAGGGGACTATGGCTACACCTTC.